Here is one TCR beta chain with its context. The data stem from a study of blood T cell repertoires in COVID-19. The protocol was immunoSEQ multiplex PCR, while the TCRdb copy is restricted to in-frame clones and leaves out a portion. The table records around 230,000 clones, roughly 89% of them present only once. The sequencing sample was made of PBMCs or T cells enriched from blood (not recorded which). The sequence came from a young woman with acute COVID-19.

The DNA of the CDR3 is TGTGCCAGTAGTCTACGACTAGCGGGGGGGCATAACAATGAGCAGTTCTTC. Translated, it gives CASSLRLAGGHNNEQFF. The V gene is TRBV19, the J gene TRBJ2-1; the match to TRBD2 covers 14 bases. The germline CDR1 and CDR2 sequences are LNHDA and SQIVND (reference sequence). V shed 5 bases, J shed 5 bases, and the junction held 8 bases outside the gene matches. CDR3 length: 17 residues.